This TCR beta chain was retrieved from a study of identical twins. TCRdb passed the 5' RACE reads through MiXCR, listing each CDR3 protein once. Seen here are 1.5 million or so distinct CDR3 sequences, roughly 35% observed once, and the top ten hold approximately 0.25%. V was pared by 0 bases and J by 7 bases, with 4 bases of the junction left unmatched. Germline V gene sequence: CDR1 GTSNPN, CDR2 SVGIG (reference sequence). The CDR3 contains 13 residues. Study-level results: Abundant cord blood beta clonotypes carried fewer insertions; memory repertoires showed none. A cross-sectional statistical analysis, not follow-up of the same donors, supported the conclusions.

In regard to this clonotype: Its matching antigen is unknown.

The rearrangement joins TRBV30 to TRBJ1-2, with 8 positions matching TRBD1. The sequencing input was cord blood. The clonotype was recovered from a newborn girl in good health. This chain's CDR3 is CAWSVQGAFGYTF. In DNA, the CDR3 is TGTGCCTGGAGTGTGCAGGGGGCTTTTGGCTACACCTTC.